Listed below are T cell receptor beta chains from one sample, sequenced in a study of T cell changes during pregnancy in multiple sclerosis. Some clones are missing from TCRdb's copy, which holds only in-frame ones; the method was immunoSEQ multiplex PCR. The top ten hold under 3% of the sample, which has around 62,000 clones, about 88% seen once. This sample comprised peripheral blood, obtained in the first trimester of pregnancy. These receptors all stem from a female donor with multiple sclerosis, enrolled in a pregnancy study. Each CDR3 is given with its conserved first and last residue. Fields, in order: J gene, D gene, V gene, CDR3 protein. The D gene is left open where the match is weak.

TRBJ2-2 - TRBV10-2 CASSVMAIALGELFF
TRBJ1-3 - TRBV28 CASIPTGKSGNTIYF
TRBJ2-5 TRBD1 TRBV6-6 CASSYDRGPETQYF
TRBJ2-1 TRBD2 TRBV18 CASSPPGLAGTNEQFF
TRBJ2-3 TRBD2 TRBV18 CASSPPGLAGSTDTQYF
TRBJ1-2 - TRBV9 CASTRGGGISLVNYGYTF
TRBJ2-3 TRBD2 TRBV5-1 CASSLVGLAGGPADTQYF
TRBJ1-1 - TRBV7-9 CASSRDSDSEAFF
TRBJ2-3 - TRBV20-1 CSASGGDTQYF
TRBJ1-1 TRBD1 TRBV19 CASSSDRSAFF
TRBJ2-7 TRBD2 TRBV7-8 CASSVREGAQPEQYF
TRBJ2-7 - TRBV18 CASSPPSLARLSEQYF
TRBJ1-3 - TRBV7-2 CASSPDTGNTIYF
TRBJ2-5 TRBD1 TRBV7-2 CASSQRTGYQETQYF
TRBJ2-7 - TRBV7-9 CASSRVVSEQYF
TRBJ2-7 TRBD2 TRBV2 CASTRSGARSSYEQYF
TRBJ1-1 TRBD1 TRBV19 CASSMIGGKRTEAFF
TRBJ2-1 TRBD2 TRBV4-2 CASSQVSSGYNEQFF
TRBJ2-7 TRBD1 TRBV2 CASGPGTVTVEQYF
TRBJ2-7 - TRBV7-2 CASSLTNTYEQYF
TRBJ1-4 - TRBV10-3 CAISGWGRDEKLFF
TRBJ2-2 TRBD1 TRBV10-1 CASSQTGGTGELFF
TRBJ1-1 TRBD1 TRBV11-3 CASSPGGKNTEAFF
TRBJ1-5 TRBD1 TRBV6-1 CASSADRVNQPQHF
TRBJ1-2 TRBD1 TRBV27 CASSSRRGLDYGYTF
TRBJ1-5 - TRBV30 CAWSRRQASLNQPQHF
TRBJ1-2 - TRBV18 CASSLFGAYLRNYGYTF
TRBJ2-7 - TRBV6-5 CASRHGGYEQYF
TRBJ1-2 TRBD1 TRBV7-2 CASSEQGGDYGYTF
TRBJ1-6 TRBD1 TRBV7-3 CASSSQTGGAPLHF
TRBJ1-1 - TRBV9 CASSRSGVDTEAFF
TRBJ2-7 TRBD2 TRBV27 CASSSQREDHEQYF
TRBJ2-1 - TRBV5-1 CASSDPPLAIYNEQFF
TRBJ2-4 - TRBV28 CATTPPGQSWNIQYF
TRBJ1-1 - TRBV6-5 CASKRTHENTEAFF
TRBJ1-4 - TRBV9 CASSVDVAVEKLFF
TRBJ2-7 - TRBV4-3 CASSPAYRDYEQYF
TRBJ1-2 TRBD1 TRBV27 CASALRGQGLYGYTF
TRBJ1-1 - TRBV5-5 CASSLERGRIMNTEAFF
TRBJ2-3 TRBD2 TRBV7-2 CASSRDYLSTDTQYF
TRBJ2-7 TRBD1 TRBV9 CASSVGPSRGQGGYEQYF
TRBJ2-7 - TRBV9 CASSDSNYYEQYF
TRBJ2-7 - TRBV4-3 CASSQEAGQEQYF
TRBJ2-7 - TRBV6-6 CASSYEVVSYEQYF
TRBJ2-3 - TRBV7-9 CASSPKIRVTDTQYF
TRBJ1-5 - TRBV28 CATYSGGNQPQHF
TRBJ2-4 - TRBV2 CASSLQGAKNIQYF
TRBJ1-3 - TRBV5-1 CASSLDGDSGNTIYF
TRBJ2-1 - TRBV7-9 CASSLSWRDRGVNEQFF
TRBJ1-6 TRBD1 TRBV4-2 CASSQDPTGVNSPLHF
TRBJ2-2 TRBD2 TRBV6-5 CASSYSGGAGELFF
TRBJ1-1 TRBD1 TRBV11-2 CASSKTRGRNTEAFF
TRBJ1-2 - TRBV2 CASSESVDSWVAYGYTF
TRBJ1-5 TRBD1 TRBV6-6 CASSYLAGGDQPQHF
TRBJ1-2 - TRBV19 CASSIRDYGYTF
TRBJ2-5 TRBD1 TRBV4-1 CASSQGTRQGQGETQYF
TRBJ2-3 - TRBV7-9 CASSLGQITDTQYF